The following is a TCR beta chain sequence with its context. Its target is not known. Positive CCR7 selection of CD45RO-negative cells yielded the naive CD8 cells, and terminally differentiated effector memory CD45RA+ cells were excluded. Study donors comprised healthy, HIV-negative adults devoid of recent acute infection or vaccination. There were only Caucasian adults among the donors, and all lived in Nashville, Tennessee. The sample is drawn from a study of shared clonotypes between healthy human individuals. Generated by immunoSEQ multiplex PCR, the TCRdb table keeps only in-frame clones and is missing some. This sample has millions of clones, with about 95% found just once. Study observations and caveats: Sequencing depth was expected to influence donor clonotype sharing.

Sequences were obtained from naive CD8+ T cells sorted from blood. The clonotype comes from a man younger than 35 in good health.

Here the CDR3 reads CASSNDVFGYGYTF. The DNA of the CDR3 is TGCGCCAGCAGTAATGACGTTTTCGGCTATGGCTACACCTTC. V gene TRBV10-2 combines with J gene TRBJ1-2; D uncertain. V was pared by 5 bases and J by 4 bases, with 14 bases between. The length of the CDR3 is 14 residues. Germline V gene lookup returns CDR1 WSHSY and CDR2 SAAADI.